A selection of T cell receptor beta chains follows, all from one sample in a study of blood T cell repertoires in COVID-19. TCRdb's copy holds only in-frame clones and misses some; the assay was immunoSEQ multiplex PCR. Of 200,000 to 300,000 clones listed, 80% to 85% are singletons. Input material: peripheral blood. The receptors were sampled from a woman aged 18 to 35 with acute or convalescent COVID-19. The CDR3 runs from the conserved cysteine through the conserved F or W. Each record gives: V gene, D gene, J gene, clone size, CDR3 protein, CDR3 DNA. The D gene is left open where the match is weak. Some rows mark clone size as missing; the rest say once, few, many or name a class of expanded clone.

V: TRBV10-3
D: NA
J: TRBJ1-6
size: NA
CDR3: CAVNGGNNSPLHF
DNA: TGTGCCGTCAACGGTGGTAATAATTCACCCCTCCACTTT

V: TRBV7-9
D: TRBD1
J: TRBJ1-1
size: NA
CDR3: CASSLVGQGGTEAFF
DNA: TGTGCCAGCAGCTTAGTGGGACAGGGAGGCACTGAAGCTTTCTTT

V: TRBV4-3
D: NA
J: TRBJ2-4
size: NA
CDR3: CASSQGRGAKNIQYF
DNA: TGCGCCAGCAGCCAAGGCAGGGGAGCCAAAAACATTCAGTACTTC

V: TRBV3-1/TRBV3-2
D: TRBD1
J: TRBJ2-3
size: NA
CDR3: CASSAPGQGADTQYF
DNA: TGTGCCAGCAGCGCACCGGGACAGGGAGCAGATACGCAGTATTTT

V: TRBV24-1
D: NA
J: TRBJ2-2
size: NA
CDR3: CAATGSDTGELFF
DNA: TGTGCCGCCACCGGGAGTGACACCGGGGAGCTGTTTTTT

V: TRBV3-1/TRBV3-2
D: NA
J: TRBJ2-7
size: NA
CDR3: CASSRADSYEQYF
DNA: TGTGCCAGCAGCCGGGCAGACTCCTACGAGCAGTACTTC

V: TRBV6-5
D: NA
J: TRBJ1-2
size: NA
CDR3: CASSYREAYGYTF
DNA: TGTGCCAGCAGTTACAGGGAGGCTTATGGCTACACCTTC

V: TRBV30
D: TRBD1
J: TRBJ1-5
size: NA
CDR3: CALAKNRDRGSNQPQHF
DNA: TGTGCCTTAGCTAAAAACCGGGACAGGGGGAGCAATCAGCCCCAGCATTTT

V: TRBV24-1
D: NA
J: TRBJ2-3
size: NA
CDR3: CATSDKTGTSTDTQYF
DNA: TGTGCCACCAGTGATAAGACAGGGACTAGCACAGATACGCAGTATTTT

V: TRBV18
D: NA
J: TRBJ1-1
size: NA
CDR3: CASSPTLETEAFF
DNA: TGTGCCAGCTCCCCCACTTTGGAGACTGAAGCTTTCTTT

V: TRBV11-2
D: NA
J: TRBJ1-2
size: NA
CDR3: CASSLEAEGNYGYTF
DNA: TGTGCCAGCAGCTTAGAGGCGGAGGGGAACTATGGCTACACCTTC

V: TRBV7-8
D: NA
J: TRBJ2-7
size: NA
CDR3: CASSSGHRVGYF
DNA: TGTGCCAGCAGCTCGGGGCACAGGGTCGGGTACTTC

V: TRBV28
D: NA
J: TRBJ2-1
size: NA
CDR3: CASRDLPSSYNEQFF
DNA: TGTGCCAGCCGGGACTTGCCGAGCTCCTACAATGAGCAGTTCTTC

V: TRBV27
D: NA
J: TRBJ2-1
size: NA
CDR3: CASSSGGPDNEQFF
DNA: TGTGCCAGCAGTTCTGGCGGGCCAGACAATGAGCAGTTCTTC

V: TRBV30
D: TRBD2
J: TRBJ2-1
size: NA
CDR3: CAWRGGLAGGNEQFF
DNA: TGTGCCTGGAGGGGGGGACTAGCGGGAGGCAATGAGCAGTTCTTC

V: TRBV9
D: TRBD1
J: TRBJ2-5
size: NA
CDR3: CASSPGTGGVSQYF
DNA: TGTGCCAGCAGCCCAGGGACAGGGGGCGTTTCCCAGTACTTC

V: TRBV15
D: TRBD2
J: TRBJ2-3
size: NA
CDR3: CATSRVSWRESTDTQYF
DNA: TGTGCCACCAGCAGAGTCTCCTGGCGGGAGAGCACAGATACGCAGTATTTT

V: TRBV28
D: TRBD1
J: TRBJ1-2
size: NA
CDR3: CASSYQRTGLDPSNYGYTF
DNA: TGTGCCAGCAGTTATCAAAGGACAGGACTTGACCCTTCTAACTATGGCTACACCTTC

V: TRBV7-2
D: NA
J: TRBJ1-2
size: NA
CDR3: CASSLSGLNYGYTF
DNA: TGTGCCAGCAGCTTATCAGGGCTGAACTATGGCTACACCTTC

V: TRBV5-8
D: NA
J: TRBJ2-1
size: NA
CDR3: CASSSWPLQFF
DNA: TGTGCCAGCAGCTCCTGGCCGTTACAGTTCTTC

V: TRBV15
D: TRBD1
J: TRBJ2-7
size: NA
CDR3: CATSWGQGANEQYF
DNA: TGTGCCACCAGCTGGGGACAGGGGGCTAACGAGCAGTACTTC

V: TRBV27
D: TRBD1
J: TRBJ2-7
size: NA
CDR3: CASSFGGTGAYEQYF
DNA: TGTGCCAGCAGTTTTGGAGGGACAGGGGCATACGAGCAGTACTTC

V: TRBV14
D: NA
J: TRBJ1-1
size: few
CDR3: CASSRGGWGTEAFF
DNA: TGTGCCAGCAGCAGGGGGGGATGGGGCACTGAAGCTTTCTTT

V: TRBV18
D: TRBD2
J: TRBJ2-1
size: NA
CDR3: CASSQTSGNNEQFF
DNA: TGTGCCAGCTCACAAACTAGCGGGAACAATGAGCAGTTCTTC

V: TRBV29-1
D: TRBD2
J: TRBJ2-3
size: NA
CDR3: CSVWTSGATDTQYF
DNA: TGCAGCGTCTGGACTAGCGGGGCAACAGATACGCAGTATTTT

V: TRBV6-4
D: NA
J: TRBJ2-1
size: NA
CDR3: CASSDDSYNEQFF
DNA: TGTGCCAGCAGTGACGACAGTTACAATGAGCAGTTCTTC

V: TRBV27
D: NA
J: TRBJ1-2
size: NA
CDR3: CASTLRPGYGYTF
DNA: TGTGCCAGCACCCTCCGTCCGGGATATGGCTACACCTTC

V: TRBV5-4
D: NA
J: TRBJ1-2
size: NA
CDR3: CASSLVADPRGGYTF
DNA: TGTGCCAGCAGCTTGGTCGCAGACCCCCGAGGTGGCTACACCTTC

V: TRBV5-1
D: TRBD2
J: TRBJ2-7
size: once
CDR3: CASSHGLAAGSYEQYF
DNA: TGCGCCAGCAGCCATGGACTAGCGGCAGGCTCCTACGAGCAGTACTTC

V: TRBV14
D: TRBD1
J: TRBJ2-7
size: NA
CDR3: CASGQGAMATYEQYF
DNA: TGTGCCAGCGGACAGGGGGCCATGGCCACCTACGAGCAGTACTTC

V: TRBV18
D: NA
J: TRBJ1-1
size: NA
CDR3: CASSPHPPKNTEAFF
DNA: TGTGCCAGCTCACCGCACCCTCCTAAAAACACTGAAGCTTTCTTT

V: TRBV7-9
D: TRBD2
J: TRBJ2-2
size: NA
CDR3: CASSLPGSGPTGELFF
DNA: TGTGCCAGCAGCTTGCCGGGTAGCGGGCCCACCGGGGAGCTGTTTTTT